This TCR beta chain was recorded in a study of T cells in women clearing cervical HPV infection. Method: immunoSEQ multiplex PCR; TCRdb's copy keeps in-frame clones and lacks some. In total, the table holds approximately 33,000 clones. In the case of this clone: From the germline J gene comes the end of the CDR3, since the read stops 3 residues before it.

The germline CDR1 and CDR2 sequences are DFQATT and SNEGSKA (reference sequence). V was clipped by 7 bases and J by 7 bases; unmatched bases: 15. CDR3 length: 17 amino acids. Sequencing was performed on blood buffy coat. This clonotype was obtained from a woman between 18 and 70 years old with a cervical HPV16 infection that either progressed to CIN3+ or cleared (not recorded which). The rearrangement joins TRBV20-1 to TRBJ2-1; 14 positions agree with TRBD2. The CDR3 DNA, read in part, is TGCAGTGTCCCGGGACTAGCGGGAGATTTGGGTTCGAATGAG. It is translated as CSVPGLAGDLGSNE. The entire CDR3 protein reads CSVPGLAGDLGSNEQFF.